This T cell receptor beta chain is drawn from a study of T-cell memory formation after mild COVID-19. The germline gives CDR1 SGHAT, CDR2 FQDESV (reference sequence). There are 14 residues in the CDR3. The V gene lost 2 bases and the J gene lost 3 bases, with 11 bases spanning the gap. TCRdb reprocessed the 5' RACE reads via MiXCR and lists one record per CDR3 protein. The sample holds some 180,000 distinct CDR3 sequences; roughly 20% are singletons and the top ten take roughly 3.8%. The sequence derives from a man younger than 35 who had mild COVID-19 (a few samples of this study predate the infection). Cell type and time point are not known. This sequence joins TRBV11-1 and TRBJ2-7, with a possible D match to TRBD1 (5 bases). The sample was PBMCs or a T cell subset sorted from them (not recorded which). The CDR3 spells CASSLWPGNYEQYV. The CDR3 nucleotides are TGTGCCAGCAGCTTATGGCCAGGGAACTACGAGCAGTACGTC.